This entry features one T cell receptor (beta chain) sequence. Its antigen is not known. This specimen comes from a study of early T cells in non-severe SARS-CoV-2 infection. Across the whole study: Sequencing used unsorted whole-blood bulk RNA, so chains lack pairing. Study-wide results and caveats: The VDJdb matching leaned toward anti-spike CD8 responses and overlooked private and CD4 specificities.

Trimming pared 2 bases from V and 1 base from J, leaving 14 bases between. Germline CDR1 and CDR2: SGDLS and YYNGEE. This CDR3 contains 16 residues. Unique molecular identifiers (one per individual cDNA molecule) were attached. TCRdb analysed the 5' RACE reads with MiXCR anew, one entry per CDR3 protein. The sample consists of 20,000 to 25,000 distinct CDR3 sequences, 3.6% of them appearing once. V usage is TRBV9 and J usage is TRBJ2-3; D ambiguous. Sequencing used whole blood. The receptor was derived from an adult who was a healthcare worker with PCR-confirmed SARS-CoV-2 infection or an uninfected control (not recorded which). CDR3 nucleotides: TGTGCCAGCAGCGTGGTCACAATCGGTGGCACAGATACGCAGTATTTT. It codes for CASSVVTIGGTDTQYF.